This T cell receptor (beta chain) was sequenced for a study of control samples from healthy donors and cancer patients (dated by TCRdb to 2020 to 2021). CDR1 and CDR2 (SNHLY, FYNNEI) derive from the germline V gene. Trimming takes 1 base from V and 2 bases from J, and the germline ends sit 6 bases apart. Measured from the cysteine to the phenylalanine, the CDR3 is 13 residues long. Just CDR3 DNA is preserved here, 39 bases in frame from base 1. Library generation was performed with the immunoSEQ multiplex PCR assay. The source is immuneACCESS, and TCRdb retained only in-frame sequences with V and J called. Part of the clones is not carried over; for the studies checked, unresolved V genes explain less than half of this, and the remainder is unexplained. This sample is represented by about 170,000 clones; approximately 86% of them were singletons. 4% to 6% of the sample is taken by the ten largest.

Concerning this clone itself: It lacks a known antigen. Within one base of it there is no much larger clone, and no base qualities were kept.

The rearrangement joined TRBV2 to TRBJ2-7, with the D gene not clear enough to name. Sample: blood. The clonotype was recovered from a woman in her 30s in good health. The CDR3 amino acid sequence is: CASSEGLAYEQYF. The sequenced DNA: TGTGCCAGCAGTGAAGGACTGGCCTACGAGCAGTACTTC.